This T cell receptor beta chain was sequenced during a study of blood T cell repertoires in COVID-19. Study overall: Donors in the United States, Italy and Spain gave samples during acute or convalescent COVID-19. From T cells, B-cell-depleted T cells, or PBMCs came the material, which was cDNA or gDNA.

V gave up 2 bases and J gave up 5 bases; unmatched junction bases: 12. The V gene's germline CDR1 is MNHNS and CDR2 SASEGT. The CDR3 runs 18 residues. Methods used by the authors: The assay estimated nucleated cells by amplifying reference gene primers. TCRdb's table, derived via immunoSEQ multiplex PCR, lists solely in-frame clones and lacks some. The DNA was the basis for D and trimming; V, J and clone size are from that table. Altogether 73,000 or so clones are present, around four fifths being singletons, with the ten largest covering roughly 5.4%. The sequence was collected from a man aged 45-65 years with active COVID-19. The chain is built from TRBV6-1 and TRBJ2-1; TRBD2 agrees at 10 bases. The specimen was peripheral blood. The CDR3 region has the DNA TGTGCCAGCAGTGAAATGCCCCGGGCTAGCGGGGGCGACAATGAGCAGTTCTTC. It codes for CASSEMPRASGGDNEQFF.